The 18 T cell receptor beta chains given below trace back to one sample, sequenced in a study of blood T cell repertoires in COVID-19. Measured with immunoSEQ multiplex PCR; TCRdb has only the in-frame clones, and not every one. This table holds approximately 300,000 clones, 85% found once. The material sequenced was PBMCs or T cells enriched from blood (not recorded which). These TCRs come from a woman aged 25-40 years who had been exposed to COVID-19.

This rearrangement joins TRBV11-2 to TRBJ1-2, with TRBD1 as a possible D gene (5 bases). This CDR3 has 13 amino acids. V was trimmed by 0 bases and J by 4 bases, leaving 6 bases between them. Per the germline V gene, CDR1 is SGHAT and CDR2 is FQNNGV. The CDR3 protein is CASSLDRAYGYTF. The CDR3 DNA reads TGTGCCAGCAGCTTAGACAGGGCCTATGGCTACACCTTC.

V gene TRBV12-3 or TRBV12-4 combines with J gene TRBJ1-1; the D gene is possibly TRBD1 (6 bases). V lost 5 bases, J lost 8 bases, and 12 bases lay in between. CDR3 length: 12 amino acids. The chain's CDR3 is CASSQGFLEAFF. CDR3 sequence (DNA): TGTGCCAGCAGTCAGGGGTTCTTAGAAGCTTTCTTT.

This clone was observed a single time. This chain uses TRBV7-9 with TRBJ2-3, with 10 bases lining up with TRBD2. The CDR3 totals 16 residues. Trimming cost V 3 bases and J 2 bases; bases outside gene matches: 5. Germline-derived CDR1 and CDR2 are SEHNR and FQNEAQ (reference sequence). The CDR3 loop is CASSFLGLADTDTQYF. CDR3 DNA sequence: TGTGCCAGCAGCTTCCTCGGACTAGCGGACACAGATACGCAGTATTTT.

The CDR3 DNA is TGTGCCACCCTAGGGGTCCGGGCGGGGACCTACGAGCAGTACTTC. Amino acids: CATLGVRAGTYEQYF. This chain uses TRBV19 with TRBJ2-7; tentative D call: TRBD2 (6 bases). From germline, CDR1 is LNHDA and CDR2 SQIVND (reference sequence). The CDR3 totals 15 residues. Trimming removed 10 bases from V and 2 bases from J, with 21 bases in between.

This CDR3 reads CASSSPDRGRQPQHF. Written as DNA, the CDR3 is TGTGCCAGCAGTTCCCCGGACAGGGGGCGCCAGCCCCAGCATTTT. The chain recombines TRBV28 with TRBJ1-5, with 11 bases lining up with TRBD1. Germline loops: CDR1 MDHEN, CDR2 SYDVKM. V shed 4 bases, J shed 7 bases, and the junction held 6 bases outside the gene matches. The CDR3 runs to 15 residues.

The rearrangement links TRBV18 to TRBJ1-1; 11 nucleotides line up with TRBD1. CDR1 and CDR2 from the germline V gene are KGHSH and LQKENI. The CDR3 spans 15 residues. V shed 3 bases, J shed 5 bases, and the junction held 5 bases outside the gene matches. The CDR3 DNA follows: TGTGCCAGCTCACCCGGACAGGGGGCTTTTACTGAAGCTTTCTTT. Translating gives CASSPGQGAFTEAFF.

The V and J genes are TRBV12-3 or TRBV12-4 and TRBJ1-2; D is ambiguous. Deletions cut 5 bases from V and 8 bases from J, with 15 bases between. This CDR3 has 13 amino acids. CDR3 coding DNA: TGTGCCAGCAGTGAATTGGGGAGCTCAGGCTACACCTTC. Its translation: CASSELGSSGYTF.

The chain carries TRBV4-2 and TRBJ1-5; 10 nucleotides align to TRBD1. The length of the CDR3 is 18 residues. Germline values: CDR1 LGHNA, CDR2 YNFKEQ. The trim removed 2 bases at V and 2 bases at J, leaving 9 bases unmatched. CDR3: CASSQTLGQGYGNQPQHF. In nucleotides, the CDR3 is TGTGCCAGCAGCCAAACCCTGGGACAGGGGTACGGCAATCAGCCCCAGCATTTT.

The chain uses TRBV5-1 and TRBJ1-1; possibly TRBD1 for D (6 bases). This CDR3 is 14 amino acids long. Germline loops: CDR1 SGHRS, CDR2 YFSETQ. V shed 2 bases and J shed 3 bases, with 11 bases lying between them. CDR3 protein: CASSLYREYTEAFF. CDR3 sequence (DNA): TGCGCCAGCAGCTTATACAGGGAATACACTGAAGCTTTCTTT.

The J gene is TRBJ2-5, the V gene TRBV11-2; TRBD2 is a possible D gene (5 bases). This CDR3 spans 15 amino acids. V lost 4 bases, J lost 1 base, and 13 bases lay in between. Germline-derived CDR1 and CDR2 are SGHAT and FQNNGV. The CDR3 region is CASSSQGGFQETQYF. The CDR3 region has the DNA TGTGCCAGCAGCTCACAAGGAGGTTTCCAAGAGACCCAGTACTTC. Using reference TRBV11-2 and TRBJ2-5 for the parts outside the CDR3, the full variable domain is EAGVAQSPRYKIIEKRQSVAFWCNPISGHATLYWYQQILGQGPKLLIQFQNNGVVDDSQLPKDRFSAERLKGVDSTLKIQPAKLEDSAVYLCASSSQGGFQETQYFGPGTRLLVL.

This clone has only one observation. V gene TRBV2 combines with J gene TRBJ1-1; 9 bases fit TRBD1. Germline assignment: CDR1 SNHLY and CDR2 FYNNEI. The CDR3 totals 12 residues. Trimming at V came to 6 bases and at J to 12 bases, leaving 8 bases not matched to a gene. The CDR3 bases are TGTGCCAGCAGCCAGGACAGGGGAGGGTCTTTCTTT. This translates into CASSQDRGGSFF. Drawing the rest from reference TRBV2 and TRBJ1-1, the complete variable domain is EPEVTQTPSHQVTQMGQEVILRCVPISNHLYFYWYRQILGQKVEFLVSFYNNEISEKSEIFDDQFSVERPDGSNFTLKIRSTKLEDSAMYFCASSQDRGGSFFGQGTRLTVV.

This chain uses TRBV3-1 (or the pseudogene TRBV3-2) with TRBJ1-5, with a tentative D call TRBD1 (5 bases). Per germline, CDR1 LGHDT and CDR2 YNNKEL (reference sequence). This CDR3 spans 14 amino acids. V lost 0 bases to trimming and J lost 4 bases, with 7 bases between them. As DNA, the CDR3 is TGTGCCAGCAGCCAAGACAGGGTAAATCAGCCCCAGCATTTT. Translated: CASSQDRVNQPQHF.

This clone was observed a handful of times. This chain links TRBV9 with TRBJ1-2; D is perhaps TRBD1 (5 bases). The V end lost 3 bases, the J end lost 3 bases, and 12 bases lay between the germline ends. Germline assignment: CDR1 SGDLS and CDR2 YYNGEE. This CDR3 region has 14 residues. The CDR3 loop reads CASSADGGDYGYTF. The CDR3 nucleotides are TGTGCCAGCAGCGCGGACGGGGGGGACTATGGCTACACCTTC. Filled out from reference TRBV9 and TRBJ1-2, the complete variable domain reads DSGVTQTPKHLITATGQRVTLRCSPRSGDLSVYWYQQSLDQGLQFLIQYYNGEERAKGNILERFSAQQFPDLHSELNLSSLELGDSALYFCASSADGGDYGYTFGSGTRLTVV.

This clone was counted between two and nine times. This rearrangement joins TRBV2 to TRBJ2-7; D unclear. V was shortened by 5 bases and J by 3 bases, with 17 bases between the two germline ends. The CDR3 loop spans 15 amino acids. Germline CDR1 SNHLY, CDR2 FYNNEI. CDR3 bases: TGTGCCAGCAGTCAGGCCGCCGTGGCAGGCTACGAGCAGTACTTC. It encodes CASSQAAVAGYEQYF.

J is TRBJ2-2 and V is TRBV6-4; 9 bases align to TRBD2. V lost 2 bases, J lost 5 bases, and 6 bases stayed unmatched. The germline V gene encodes CDR1 MRHNA and CDR2 SNTAGT. This CDR3 is 16 amino acids long. The CDR3 protein is CASSDGGGAVTGELFF. The CDR3 DNA is TGTGCCAGCAGTGACGGCGGGGGGGCCGTAACCGGGGAGCTGTTTTTT.

A single count supports this clone. This chain joins TRBV12-3 or TRBV12-4 and TRBJ1-2; weak D call: TRBD1 (5 bases). V was shortened by 5 bases and J by 7 bases, with 14 bases between the two germline ends. The CDR3 extends over 13 amino acids. The CDR3 DNA reads TGTGCCAGCAGTCCGGGGGGGTATGGTGGCTACACCTTC. Protein product: CASSPGGYGGYTF.

The chain combines TRBV30 with TRBJ2-5, with 10 bases lining up with TRBD2. Germline CDR1 GTSNPN, CDR2 SVGIG (reference sequence). The ends lost 0 bases at V and 5 bases at J; junction bases unmatched: 6. The CDR3 extends over 15 amino acids. This CDR3 is CAWSVPSGGPETQYF. CDR3 DNA: TGTGCCTGGAGTGTCCCTAGCGGGGGTCCGGAGACCCAGTACTTC.

This chain links TRBV5-6 with TRBJ2-7; 9 nucleotides agree with TRBD1. Losses at the gene ends were 5 bases for V and 3 bases for J; bases not matched to a gene: 6. The CDR3 totals 14 residues. Per germline, CDR1 SGHDT and CDR2 YYEEEE. The CDR3 here is CASRPGQGSYEQYF. CDR3 sequence (DNA): TGTGCCAGCAGACCGGGACAGGGAAGCTACGAGCAGTACTTC.